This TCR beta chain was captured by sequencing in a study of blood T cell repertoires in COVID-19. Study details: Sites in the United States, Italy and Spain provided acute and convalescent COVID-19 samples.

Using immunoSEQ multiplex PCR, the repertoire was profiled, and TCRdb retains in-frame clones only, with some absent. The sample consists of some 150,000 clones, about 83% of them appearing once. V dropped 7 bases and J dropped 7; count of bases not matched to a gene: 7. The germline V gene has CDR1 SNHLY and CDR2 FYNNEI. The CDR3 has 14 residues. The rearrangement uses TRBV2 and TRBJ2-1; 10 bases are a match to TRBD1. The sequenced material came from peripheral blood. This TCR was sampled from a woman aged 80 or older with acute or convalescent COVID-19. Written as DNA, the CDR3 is TGTGCCAGCATCCGGGACAGGGGCGCAAATGAGCAGTTCTTC. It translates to CASIRDRGANEQFF. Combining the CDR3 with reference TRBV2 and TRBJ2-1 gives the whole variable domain EPEVTQTPSHQVTQMGQEVILRCVPISNHLYFYWYRQILGQKVEFLVSFYNNEISEKSEIFDDQFSVERPDGSNFTLKIRSTKLEDSAMYFCASIRDRGANEQFFGPGTRLTVL.